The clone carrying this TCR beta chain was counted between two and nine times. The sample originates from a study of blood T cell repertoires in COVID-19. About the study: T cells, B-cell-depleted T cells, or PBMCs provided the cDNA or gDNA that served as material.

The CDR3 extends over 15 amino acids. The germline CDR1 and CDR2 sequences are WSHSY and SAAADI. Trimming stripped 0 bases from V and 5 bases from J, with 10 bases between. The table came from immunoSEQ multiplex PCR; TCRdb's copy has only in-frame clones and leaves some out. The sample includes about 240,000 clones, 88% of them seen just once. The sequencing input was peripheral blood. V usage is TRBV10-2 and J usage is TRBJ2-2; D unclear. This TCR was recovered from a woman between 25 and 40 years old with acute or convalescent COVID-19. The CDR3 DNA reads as TGCGCCAGCAGTGAGTCGAGACTCCCTACCGGGGAGCTGTTTTTT. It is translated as CASSESRLPTGELFF.